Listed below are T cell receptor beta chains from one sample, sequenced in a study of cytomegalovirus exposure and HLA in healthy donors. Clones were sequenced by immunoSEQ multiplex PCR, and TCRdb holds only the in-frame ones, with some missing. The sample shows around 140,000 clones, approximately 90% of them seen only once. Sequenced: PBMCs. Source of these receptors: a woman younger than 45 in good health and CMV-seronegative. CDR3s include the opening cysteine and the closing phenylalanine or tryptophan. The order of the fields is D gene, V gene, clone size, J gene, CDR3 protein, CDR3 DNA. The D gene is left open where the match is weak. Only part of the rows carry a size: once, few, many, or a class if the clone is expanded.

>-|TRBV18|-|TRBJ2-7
CASSPAGSSYEQYF
TGTGCCAGCTCACCGGCAGGGTCCTCCTACGAGCAGTACTTC
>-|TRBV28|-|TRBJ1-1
CASSSYRVNTEAFF
TGTGCCAGCAGTTCCTACAGGGTTAACACTGAAGCTTTCTTT
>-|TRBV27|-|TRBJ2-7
CASSSGTGWHEQYF
TGTGCCAGCAGTTCTGGGACTGGGTGGCACGAGCAGTACTTC
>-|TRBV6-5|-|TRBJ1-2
CASSRDSRSGGYTF
TGTGCCAGCAGCAGGGACTCCAGGTCTGGTGGCTACACCTTC
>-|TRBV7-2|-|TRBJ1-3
CASSLDTGMSRNTIYF
TGTGCCAGCAGCTTAGATACAGGGATGTCTAGGAACACCATATATTTT
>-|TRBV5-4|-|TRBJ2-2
CASSSGGPNTGELFF
TGTGCCAGCAGCTCCGGGGGGCCTAACACCGGGGAGCTGTTTTTT
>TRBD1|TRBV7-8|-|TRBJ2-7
CASSAHRGLIYEQYF
TGTGCCAGCAGCGCCCACAGGGGGTTAATTTACGAGCAGTACTTC
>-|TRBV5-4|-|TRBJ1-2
CASSLLGGNYGYTF
TGTGCCAGCAGCTTATTAGGCGGGAACTATGGCTACACCTTC
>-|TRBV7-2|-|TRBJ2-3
CASRLRAWGTDTQYF
TGTGCCAGCAGGCTGAGGGCCTGGGGCACAGATACGCAGTATTTT
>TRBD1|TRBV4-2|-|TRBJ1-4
CASSQVQGADEKLFF
TGTGCCAGCAGCCAAGTACAGGGGGCGGACGAAAAACTGTTTTTT
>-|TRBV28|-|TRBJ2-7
CASSLRGPYEQYF
TGTGCCAGCAGTTTAAGGGGCCCCTACGAGCAGTACTTC
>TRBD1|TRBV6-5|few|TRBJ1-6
CASSYSTGAITALHF
TGTGCCAGCAGTTACTCTACAGGGGCAATCACGGCCCTCCACTTT
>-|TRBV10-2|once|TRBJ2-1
CASSGTGVSSYNEQFF
TGCGCCAGCAGTGGAACAGGAGTTAGCTCCTACAATGAGCAGTTCTTC
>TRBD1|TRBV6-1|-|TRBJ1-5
CASSVYPTGDQPQHF
TGTGCCAGCAGTGTATATCCGACAGGGGATCAGCCCCAGCATTTT
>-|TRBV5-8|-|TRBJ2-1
CASSLWLAYEQFF
TGTGCCAGCAGCTTGTGGCTAGCCTATGAGCAGTTCTTC
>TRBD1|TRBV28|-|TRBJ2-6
CARTGTGSFSGANVLTF
TGTGCCAGGACCGGGACAGGGTCTTTCTCTGGGGCCAACGTCCTGACTTTC
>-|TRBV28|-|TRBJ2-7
CASSLWAGAESYEQYF
TGTGCCAGCAGTTTATGGGCAGGGGCCGAATCCTACGAGCAGTACTTC
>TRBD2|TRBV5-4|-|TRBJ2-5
CASSRAAFTSGPFKETQYF
TGTGCCAGCAGCCGAGCGGCCTTTACTAGCGGACCTTTTAAAGAGACCCAGTACTTC
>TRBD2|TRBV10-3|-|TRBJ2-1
CAISLAEYNEQFF
TGTGCCATCTCCCTAGCGGAATACAATGAGCAGTTCTTC
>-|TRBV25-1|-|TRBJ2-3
CASSETGDSTDTQYF
TGTGCCAGCAGTGAGACGGGAGACAGCACAGATACGCAGTATTTT
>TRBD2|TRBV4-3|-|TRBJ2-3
CASSQDGAGGLDTQYF
TGCGCCAGCAGCCAAGATGGAGCGGGGGGGTTGGATACGCAGTATTTT
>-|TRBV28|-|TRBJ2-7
CASTLQGGLLYEQYF
TGTGCCAGCACTCTACAGGGAGGGCTTTTGTACGAGCAGTACTTC
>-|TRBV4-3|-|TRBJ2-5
CASSQDWGARGQETQYF
TGCGCCAGCAGCCAAGATTGGGGGGCGCGGGGGCAAGAGACCCAGTACTTC